This T cell receptor (beta chain) was observed in a study of blood T cell repertoires in COVID-19. This CDR3 spans 16 amino acids. V gave up 6 bases and J gave up 2 bases; unmatched junction bases: 12. Per the germline V gene, CDR1 is MNHEY and CDR2 is SVGEGT. Sequencing used immunoSEQ multiplex PCR; TCRdb keeps in-frame clones, though not all of them. The table has approximately 200,000 clones, around 80% seen once. The chain has TRBV6-2 or TRBV6-3 and TRBJ2-7, with 8 bases identical to TRBD1. This TCR was recovered from a human donor in a cohort sampled during active COVID-19. Sequencing was performed on peripheral blood. CDR3 in DNA: TGTGCCAGCAGCCGACCCCTGGACAGGGACACCTACGAGCAGTACTTC. It codes for CASSRPLDRDTYEQYF.